The next 8 T cell receptor beta chains were all read from a single sample in a study of OX40 agonist ivuxolimab in advanced cancers. TCRdb's copy holds only in-frame clones and misses some; the assay was immunoSEQ multiplex PCR. This sample has 45,000 to 60,000 clones, with more than 85% found just once. Here the sequenced sample was CD4+ or CD8+ T cells sorted from blood, taken in a trial of the OX40 agonist ivuxolimab. These receptors all come from an adult with an advanced solid tumor such as melanoma, head and neck, liver or kidney cancer.

This chain uses TRBV9 with TRBJ1-1; a weak D match, TRBD1 (6 bases). Deletions cut 3 bases from V and 1 base from J, with 10 bases between. The CDR3 is 14 amino acids. Germline V gene sequence: CDR1 SGDLS, CDR2 YYNGEE. DNA for the CDR3: TGTGCCAGCAGCGCACTGACAGGGAACACTGAAGCTTTCTTT. It specifies CASSALTGNTEAFF.

J is TRBJ1-1 and V is TRBV9; D gene uncertain. Germline CDR1 reads SGDLS; CDR2 reads YYNGEE. The CDR3 extends over 14 amino acids. V lost 0 bases, J lost 2 bases, and 8 bases lay in between. The CDR3, as DNA: TGTGCCAGCAGCGTAGGGAGAGGTAACACTGAAGCTTTCTTT. Its protein product is CASSVGRGNTEAFF.

V usage is TRBV28 and J usage is TRBJ1-2; the D is unclear. This CDR3 has 14 amino acids. Per the germline V gene, CDR1 is MDHEN and CDR2 is SYDVKM. V lost 7 bases and J 7 bases, leaving 19 bases between the germline ends. Here the CDR3 reads CASTVQDLRGGYTF. DNA for the CDR3: TGTGCCAGCACCGTTCAGGACCTAAGAGGTGGCTACACCTTC.

This chain uses TRBV19 with TRBJ2-1; the match to TRBD1 covers 10 bases. Germline V gives CDR1 LNHDA, CDR2 SQIVND (reference sequence). The CDR3 consists of 16 residues. V shed 0 bases, J shed 7 bases, and the junction held 6 bases outside the gene matches. The CDR3 is CASSIDPGQGLNEQFF. CDR3 in DNA: TGTGCCAGTAGTATAGATCCGGGACAGGGGCTTAATGAGCAGTTCTTC.

The gene calls are TRBV6-5 and TRBJ1-2, with a weak D call TRBD1 (5 bases). This CDR3 has 14 residues. The germline CDR1 and CDR2 sequences are MNHEY and SVGAGI. V lost 2 bases, J lost 6 bases, and 13 bases lay in between. The CDR3 region is CASSYDAGRDGYTF. CDR3 bases: TGTGCCAGCAGTTACGATGCAGGGAGGGATGGCTACACCTTC.

This chain connects TRBV6-6 to TRBJ2-3, with D maybe TRBD2 (6 bases). Trimming removed 1 base from V and 11 bases from J, with 19 bases in between. Per germline, CDR1 MNHNY and CDR2 SVGAGI (reference sequence). The CDR3 spans 15 residues. The CDR3 DNA sequence: TGTGCCAGCAGTTACTGGCGGGGCGGGACTGGGGGGCAGTATTTT. Translated, it gives CASSYWRGGTGGQYF.

This rearrangement joins TRBV6-1 to TRBJ2-3, with D unresolved. This CDR3 is built from 11 residues. Germline V gene sequence: CDR1 MNHNS, CDR2 SASEGT. Trimming took 5 bases from V and 14 from J, leaving 14 bases between them. The DNA of the CDR3 is TGTGCCAGCAGTTACCTAGGACGACCGTATTTT. Translated: CASSYLGRPYF.

The chain combines TRBV5-1 with TRBJ2-7, with 8 bases that match TRBD2. This CDR3 is 16 amino acids long. Germline trimming cut 2 bases from V and 4 bases from J; bases unmatched to any gene: 11. Germline assignment: CDR1 SGHRS and CDR2 YFSETQ. CDR3 residues: CASSFLLAVTGYEQYF. The CDR3 DNA reads TGCGCCAGCAGCTTCCTACTAGCGGTAACGGGGTACGAGCAGTACTTC.